The rows below give T cell receptor beta chains drawn from one sample of a study of cytomegalovirus exposure and HLA in healthy donors. The data were produced by immunoSEQ multiplex PCR, yet TCRdb's version contains in-frame clones alone and is incomplete. The data hold 60,000 to 85,000 clones, with around 74% observed a single time. Input material: PBMCs. These receptors were obtained from a human donor in good health. Both conserved end residues are part of each CDR3. The D gene is left open where the match is weak. Not all rows give a size; the values are once, few, many and, for expanded clones, a class.

j_gene	abundance	d_gene	v_gene	CDR3nt	CDR3aa
TRBJ1-5	few	TRBD1	TRBV5-1	TGCGCCAGCAGCCACGGACAGGGAGATCAGCCCCAGCATTTT	CASSHGQGDQPQHF
TRBJ2-1	NA	TRBD2	TRBV5-1	TGCGCCAGCAGCGCCGCTAGCGGGAGACCCCTGAATGAGCAGTTCTTC	CASSAASGRPLNEQFF
TRBJ2-7	NA	TRBD2	TRBV27	TGTGCCAGCAGTTTGGAGGCTAGCGGCTCCTACGAGCAGTACTTC	CASSLEASGSYEQYF
TRBJ2-5	NA	TRBD2	TRBV18	TGTGCCAGCTCACCACTAGCGGGGGAGACCCAGTACTTC	CASSPLAGETQYF
TRBJ1-3	few	NA	TRBV6-1	TGTGCCAGCAGTGAAGACCCACTATTTGGAAACACCATATATTTT	CASSEDPLFGNTIYF
TRBJ2-1	few	NA	TRBV5-1	TGCGCCAGCAGCTTGGAAGGGGATTACTACAATGAGCAGTTCTTC	CASSLEGDYYNEQFF
TRBJ1-2	NA	NA	TRBV6-1	TGTGCCAGCAGTGCTACAGGGCTAGGCTATGGCTACACCTTC	CASSATGLGYGYTF
TRBJ2-2	NA	TRBD1	TRBV10-3	TGTGCCATCATCGACCGGACAGGGGACACCGGGGAGCTGTTTTTT	CAIIDRTGDTGELFF
TRBJ1-1	NA	TRBD1	TRBV27	TGTGCCAGCAGTTTAGGGACAGGGGGGGGACCTGAAGCTTTCTTT	CASSLGTGGGPEAFF
TRBJ2-7	NA	TRBD1	TRBV5-6	TGTGCCAGCAGCCTTCGGGACAGATACGAGCAGTACTTC	CASSLRDRYEQYF
TRBJ2-1	NA	TRBD2	TRBV11-3	TGTGCCAGCAGCTTCGGGGGGGAAGGGGAGCAGTTCTTC	CASSFGGEGEQFF
TRBJ1-2	NA	NA	TRBV27	TGTGCCAGCTCTAGCGGGACACCCTATGGCTACACCTTC	CASSSGTPYGYTF
TRBJ2-2	NA	NA	TRBV5-1	TGCGCCAGCAGCTTTTACAGGGAGGGCAACACCGGGGAGCTGTTTTTT	CASSFYREGNTGELFF
TRBJ1-1	NA	NA	TRBV25-1	TGTGCCAGCAGTGAAACAGGGTCAATGAACACTGAAGCTTTCTTT	CASSETGSMNTEAFF
TRBJ2-7	NA	NA	TRBV5-1	TGCGCCAGCAGCCCTGGGCAGGGGGGCTACGAGCAGTACTTC	CASSPGQGGYEQYF
TRBJ2-5	NA	TRBD2	TRBV5-1	TGCGCCAGCAGCGGGCAGCGGGGTCAAGAGACCCAGTACTTC	CASSGQRGQETQYF
TRBJ1-4	NA	TRBD1	TRBV19	TGTGCCAGCTCGGGACAGGGGGCGGTAACTAATGAAAAACTGTTTTTT	CASSGQGAVTNEKLFF
TRBJ2-3	few	NA	TRBV7-3	TGTGCCAGCAGCCTCCGACAACCAGATACGCAGTATTTT	CASSLRQPDTQYF
TRBJ2-1	NA	NA	TRBV5-1	TGCGCCAGCGCCACCGGGGTCGGGAGTAACGGCAATGAGCAGTTCTTC	CASATGVGSNGNEQFF
TRBJ1-2	few	TRBD1	TRBV5-1	TGCGCCAGCAGCTTTGAGGGGGCTGGCTACACCTTC	CASSFEGAGYTF
TRBJ1-1	NA	NA	TRBV10-1	TGCGCCAGCAGGGAAGATCTTTACAGGGAAGCTTTCTTT	CASREDLYREAFF
TRBJ2-5	NA	TRBD2	TRBV5-6	TGTGCCAGCAGTCCGACTAGCGGAGGCCAAGAGACCCAGTACTTC	CASSPTSGGQETQYF
TRBJ2-7	NA	TRBD1	TRBV7-2	TGTGCCAGCAGCTGCCGACAGGGGGTTGACGAGCAGTACTTC	CASSCRQGVDEQYF
TRBJ2-1	NA	NA	TRBV12-5	TGTGCTAGTGGACTCGGGTTGGATGAGCAGTTCTTC	CASGLGLDEQFF
TRBJ2-7	NA	NA	TRBV5-1	TGCGCCAGCAGCTTCTCTAGTTACGAGCAGTACTTC	CASSFSSYEQYF
TRBJ2-5	NA	TRBD2	TRBV9	TGTGCCAGCAGCCCGTATGAAGCGGGAGTAGAGACCCAGTACTTC	CASSPYEAGVETQYF
TRBJ2-3	NA	TRBD1	TRBV30	TGTGCCTGGAGTGAGGGACAGGGAGCAGATACGCAGTATTTT	CAWSEGQGADTQYF
TRBJ2-7	NA	TRBD1	TRBV7-2	TGTGCCAGCAGCTTCCGGACAGGGGGGAACCACGAGCAGTACTTC	CASSFRTGGNHEQYF
TRBJ2-7	NA	TRBD1	TRBV5-1	TGCGCCAGCAGCACGACAGGGGGCAACTACGAGCAGTACTTC	CASSTTGGNYEQYF
TRBJ2-1	NA	TRBD2	TRBV29-1	TGCAGCGTTGACTCTAGCGGATACAATGAGCAGTTCTTC	CSVDSSGYNEQFF
TRBJ1-5	NA	NA	TRBV4-1	TGCGCCAGCAGCCAAGTGGCAGGTTTTAGCAATCAGCCCCAGCATTTT	CASSQVAGFSNQPQHF
TRBJ1-1	NA	NA	TRBV7-9	TGTGCCAGCAGCTTCCAAACAGGGCAAGCTTTCTTT	CASSFQTGQAFF
TRBJ2-1	NA	TRBD2	TRBV5-6	TGTGCCAGCAGCTTGGAGGGTAGCGGGAGAAGTGAGCAGTTCTTC	CASSLEGSGRSEQFF
TRBJ2-7	NA	TRBD2	TRBV7-3	TGTGCCAGCAGCTTAACGGGCGGGAGGGCCTCACGCGAGCAGTACTTC	CASSLTGGRASREQYF
TRBJ2-7	NA	TRBD1	TRBV12-5	TGTGCTAGTGCTCTTTCAGGGACAGGCGGTCTCTACGAGCAGTACTTC	CASALSGTGGLYEQYF
TRBJ1-2	NA	NA	TRBV5-5	TGTGCCAGCAGCTTGGGGGTAATACAGGTTATTAACTATGGCTACACCTTC	CASSLGVIQVINYGYTF
TRBJ2-1	few	TRBD2	TRBV9	TGTGCCAGCAGCTTGGGACTAGCGGCTGAGCAGTTCTTC	CASSLGLAAEQFF
TRBJ2-7	NA	TRBD1	TRBV2	TGTGCCAGCACCCCGGGACAGGGGGCCTACGAGCAGTACTTC	CASTPGQGAYEQYF
TRBJ2-2	NA	TRBD2	TRBV19	TGTGCCAGTAGTGATTTAGCGGGAGGATATGGGGAGCTGTTTTTT	CASSDLAGGYGELFF
TRBJ2-2	NA	NA	TRBV30	TGTGCCTGGAGTGACGGCAGGGTGGTCGGGGAGCTGTTTTTT	CAWSDGRVVGELFF
TRBJ2-7	NA	TRBD2	TRBV29-1	TGCAGCGTCAATGGACTAGCGGGAGATGAGCAGTACTTC	CSVNGLAGDEQYF
TRBJ2-3	NA	TRBD2	TRBV30	TGTGCCTGGAGTGTAAGGCGCGGGAGGGCCGGAACAGATACGCAGTATTTT	CAWSVRRGRAGTDTQYF